Detailed here is one TCR beta chain. Germline V CDR1 and CDR2: SGHRS, YFSETQ. The CDR3 has 13 residues. V dropped 0 bases and J dropped 14 bases, with 15 bases sitting between them. Primers for the PCR totalled 60 Vbeta and 13 Jbeta. Repertoires were generated with immunoSEQ multiplex PCR, while TCRdb's copy carries only in-frame clones and drops some. This sample has around 99,000 clones, with over 65% found just once. This entry is derived from a study of cytomegalovirus exposure and HLA in healthy donors. V usage is TRBV5-1 and J usage is TRBJ2-1; D gene ambiguous. The sequence was collected from a man aged 35 to 55 in good health and CMV-seronegative. The sequencing input was PBMCs. This CDR3 is CASSLDGAQSEFF. As DNA, the CDR3 is TGCGCCAGCAGCTTGGATGGAGCCCAATCCGAGTTCTTC.